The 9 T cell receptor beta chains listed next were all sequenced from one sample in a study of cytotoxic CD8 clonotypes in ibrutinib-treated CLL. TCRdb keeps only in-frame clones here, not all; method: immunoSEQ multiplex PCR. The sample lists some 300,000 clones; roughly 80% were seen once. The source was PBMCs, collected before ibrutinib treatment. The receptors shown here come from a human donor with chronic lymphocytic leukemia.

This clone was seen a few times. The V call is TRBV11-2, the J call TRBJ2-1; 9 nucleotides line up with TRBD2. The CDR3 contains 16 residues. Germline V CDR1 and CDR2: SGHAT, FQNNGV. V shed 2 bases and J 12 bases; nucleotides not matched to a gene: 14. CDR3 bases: TGTGCCAGCAGCTTATCCGGGACTAGCCGCCCGCAGGGGCAGTTCTTC. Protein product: CASSLSGTSRPQGQFF. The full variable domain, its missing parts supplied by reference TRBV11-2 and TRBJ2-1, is EAGVAQSPRYKIIEKRQSVAFWCNPISGHATLYWYQQILGQGPKLLIQFQNNGVVDDSQLPKDRFSAERLKGVDSTLKIQPAKLEDSAVYLCASSLSGTSRPQGQFFGPGTRLTVL.

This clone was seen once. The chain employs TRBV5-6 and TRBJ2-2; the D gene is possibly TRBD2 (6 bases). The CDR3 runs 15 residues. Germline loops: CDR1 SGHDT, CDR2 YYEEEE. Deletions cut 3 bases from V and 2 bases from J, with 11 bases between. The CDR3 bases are TGTGCCAGCAGCTCTGGGACTGGCAACACCGGGGAGCTGTTTTTT. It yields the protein CASSSGTGNTGELFF.

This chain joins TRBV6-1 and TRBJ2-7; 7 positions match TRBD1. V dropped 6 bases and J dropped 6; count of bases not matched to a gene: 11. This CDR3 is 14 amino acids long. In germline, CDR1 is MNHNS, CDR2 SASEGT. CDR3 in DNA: TGTGCCAGCAGACAGACCAGGGGGACCATCGAGCAGTACTTC. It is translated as CASRQTRGTIEQYF.

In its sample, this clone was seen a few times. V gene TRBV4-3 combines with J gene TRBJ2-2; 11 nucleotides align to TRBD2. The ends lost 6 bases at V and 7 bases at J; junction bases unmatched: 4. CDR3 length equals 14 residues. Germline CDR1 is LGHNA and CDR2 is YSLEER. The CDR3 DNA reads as TGCGCCAGCAGGACTAGCGGGGTCCTCGGGGAGCTGTTTTTT. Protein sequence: CASRTSGVLGELFF.

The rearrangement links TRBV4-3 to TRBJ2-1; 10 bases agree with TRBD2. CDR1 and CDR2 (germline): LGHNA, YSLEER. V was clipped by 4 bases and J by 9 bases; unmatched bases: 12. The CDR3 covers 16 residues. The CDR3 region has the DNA TGCGCCAGCAGCCTTAGTACGCTAGCGGGAGCCGGTGAGCAGTTCTTC. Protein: CASSLSTLAGAGEQFF.

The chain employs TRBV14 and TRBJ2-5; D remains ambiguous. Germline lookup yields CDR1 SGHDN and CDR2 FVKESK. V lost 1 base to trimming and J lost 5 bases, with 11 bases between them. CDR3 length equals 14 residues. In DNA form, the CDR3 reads TGTGCCAGCAGCCAAGTTGCCTATGCGGAGACCCAGTACTTC. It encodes CASSQVAYAETQYF. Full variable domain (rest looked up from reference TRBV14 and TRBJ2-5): EAGVTQFPSHSVIEKGQTVTLRCDPISGHDNLYWYRRVMGKEIKFLLHFVKESKQDESGMPNNRFLAERTGGTYSTLKVQPAELEDSGVYFCASSQVAYAETQYFGPGTRLLVL.

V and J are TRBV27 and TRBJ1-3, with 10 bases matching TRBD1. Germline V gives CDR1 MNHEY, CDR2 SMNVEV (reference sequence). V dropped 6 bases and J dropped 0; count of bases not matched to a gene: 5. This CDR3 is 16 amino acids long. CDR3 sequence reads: CASRSTGGSSGNTIYF. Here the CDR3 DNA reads TGTGCCAGCAGGTCGACAGGGGGCAGCTCTGGAAACACCATATATTTT.

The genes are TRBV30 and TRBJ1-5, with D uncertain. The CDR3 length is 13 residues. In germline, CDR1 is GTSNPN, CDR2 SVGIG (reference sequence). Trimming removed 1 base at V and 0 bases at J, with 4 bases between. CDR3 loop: CAWSEYSNQPQHF. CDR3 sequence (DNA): TGTGCCTGGAGTGAGTATAGCAATCAGCCCCAGCATTTT.

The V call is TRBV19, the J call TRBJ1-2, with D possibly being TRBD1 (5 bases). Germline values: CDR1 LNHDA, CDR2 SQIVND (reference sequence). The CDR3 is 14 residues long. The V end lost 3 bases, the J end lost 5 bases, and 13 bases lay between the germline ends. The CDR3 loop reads CASSMRGGLYGYTF. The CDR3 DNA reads TGTGCCAGTAGTATGAGGGGAGGACTTTATGGCTACACCTTC.